A selection of T cell receptor beta chains follows, all from one sample in a study of blood T cell repertoires in COVID-19. The table came from immunoSEQ multiplex PCR; TCRdb's copy has only in-frame clones and leaves some out. The sample consists of 140,000 or so clones, about nine tenths of them appearing once. Sample: peripheral blood. The origin of the receptors is a woman aged 50 to 65 with acute or convalescent COVID-19. CDR3s include the opening cysteine and the closing phenylalanine or tryptophan. The D gene is left open where the match is weak. Some rows have no size entry. The others give once, few or many, or a class for an expanded clone.

TRBV11-2	NA	NA	TRBJ1-1	TGTGCCAGCAGCCCGCTCCGGCAGGCGACCACTGAAGCTTTCTTT	CASSPLRQATTEAFF
TRBV12-3/TRBV12-4	few	NA	TRBJ1-2	TGTGCCAGCAGTTTTGGCAGTAACTATGGCTACACCTTC	CASSFGSNYGYTF
TRBV19	NA	NA	TRBJ2-4	TGTGCCAGTAGTTTACAGGTAGCCAAAAACATTCAGTACTTC	CASSLQVAKNIQYF
TRBV6-6	NA	TRBD1	TRBJ2-7	TGTGCCGCCCCTGGTGACAGGGTCTCCTACGAGCAGTACTTC	CAAPGDRVSYEQYF
TRBV11-3	NA	NA	TRBJ2-3	TGTGCCAGCAGCCCCGCTAGGGGTACAGATACGCAGTATTTT	CASSPARGTDTQYF
TRBV7-3	NA	NA	TRBJ1-1	TGTGCCAGCAGCTCCCGGACGGCGGGGGAAGCTTTCTTT	CASSSRTAGEAFF
TRBV10-1	NA	TRBD2	TRBJ2-3	TGCGCCAGCAGTGAGTCAACTAGCGGGGATACAGATACGCAGTATTTT	CASSESTSGDTDTQYF
TRBV7-6	NA	NA	TRBJ2-1	TGTGCCAGCAGCTTAGCACAGGAGGGATACAATGAGCAGTTCTTC	CASSLAQEGYNEQFF
TRBV9	NA	NA	TRBJ2-3	TGTGCCAGCAGCCTGACAGGGACTCCGGATACGCAGTATTTT	CASSLTGTPDTQYF
TRBV5-3	NA	TRBD2	TRBJ2-7	TGTGCCAGAAGCTTGGGACTAGCGGACTTAACCTACGAGCAGTACTTC	CARSLGLADLTYEQYF
TRBV5-8	NA	TRBD1	TRBJ2-1	TGTGCCAGCAGCGTCCGGGACAGCCGTCGTACTGAGCAGTTCTTC	CASSVRDSRRTEQFF
TRBV2	NA	TRBD2	TRBJ2-1	TGTGCCAGCAGTGAACCTAGAACGCTTCCTAGCGGGGGGGCCCACAATGAGCAGTTCTTC	CASSEPRTLPSGGAHNEQFF
TRBV7-6	NA	NA	TRBJ2-3	TGTGCCAGCAGCCCCGTGCCTCGACTGTCCACAGATACGCAGTATTTT	CASSPVPRLSTDTQYF
TRBV7-2	once	TRBD2	TRBJ2-3	TGTGCCAGCAGCTTAGGGTCCGGGACTAGCGGGGGCACAGATACGCAGTATTTT	CASSLGSGTSGGTDTQYF
TRBV9	NA	NA	TRBJ2-7	TGTGCCAGCAGCCACGATCGAGACGAGCAGTACTTC	CASSHDRDEQYF